This is a list of T cell receptor beta chains from one sample in a study of blood T cell repertoires in COVID-19. TCRdb keeps only in-frame clones here, not all; method: immunoSEQ multiplex PCR. Of about 150,000 clones in the sample, around 90% are singletons; the top ten hold almost 5%. Specimen: peripheral blood. These receptors came from a man between 18 and 29 years old with COVID-19, enrolled during active disease. Each CDR3 is given with its conserved first and last residue. The order of the fields is CDR3 length, V gene, J gene, CDR3 protein.

13	TRBV10-3	TRBJ1-1	CAAMGTGRAEAFF
19	TRBV20-1	TRBJ2-3	CSASGGLASGKSSTDTQYF
12	TRBV5-1	TRBJ1-2	CASSPGSYGYTF
17	TRBV19	TRBJ2-1	CASAGLAGGKTYNEQFF
13	TRBV29-1	TRBJ2-7	CSVWGLTHYEQYF
16	TRBV9	TRBJ2-1	CASSPAGTSSYNEQFF
14	TRBV10-1	TRBJ2-1	CASSEGHSGNEQFF
18	TRBV12-5	TRBJ2-1	CASGLVLSPGGTYNEQFF
12	TRBV15	TRBJ2-7	CATRSGAYEQYF
12	TRBV9	TRBJ2-7	CASSPTGYEQYF
14	TRBV14	TRBJ1-1	CASSQGQRGTEAFF
14	TRBV6-5	TRBJ2-7	CASSPLAAAYEQYF
16	TRBV9	TRBJ2-3	CASSPRAGGPVDTQYF
13	TRBV5-6	TRBJ1-4	CASSSRTGGKLLF
15	TRBV5-1	TRBJ1-2	CASSLGHPTNYGYTF
14	TRBV24-1	TRBJ2-2	CATSDLIGTGELFF
16	TRBV19	TRBJ1-5	CASNPRLRQFNQPQHF
12	TRBV6-5	TRBJ1-5	CASGHRRGPQHF
15	TRBV29-1	TRBJ2-1	CSVEDRGGRRDEQFF
13	TRBV12-3/TRBV12-4	TRBJ1-4	CASSLIGGEKLFF
15	TRBV18	TRBJ2-7	CASSHDRGSSYEQYF
14	TRBV5-6	TRBJ1-3	CASSSTGSGNTIYF
14	TRBV6-5	TRBJ1-1	CASTPNRVLTEAFF
16	TRBV28	TRBJ1-4	CASSPQGQLLNEKLLF
15	TRBV19	TRBJ2-1	CASSIVQGSYNEQFF
18	TRBV7-3	TRBJ2-2	CASSLVASGSRDTGELFF
16	TRBV5-8	TRBJ2-6	CASSGPGVPGANVLTF
15	TRBV27	TRBJ2-7	CASSKGTGGTYEQYF
11	TRBV6-5	TRBJ2-3	CASSHRDTQYF
10	TRBV7-4	TRBJ1-3	CATTGNTIYF
14	TRBV7-2	TRBJ2-1	CASSLGTGHNEQFF
16	TRBV23-1	TRBJ2-1	CARGLAGNRTYNEQFF
21	TRBV27	TRBJ1-6	CASSRDRAGTGGIWGNSPLHF
18	TRBV5-1	TRBJ2-3	CASSLGSAGLTSTDTQYF
13	TRBV7-3	TRBJ2-1	CASSLAAFNEQFF
15	TRBV10-2	TRBJ1-2	CASSESQGRIYGYTF
13	TRBV9	TRBJ2-3	CASSVGDTDTQYF
13	TRBV6-5	TRBJ2-1	CASSRGLEGLQFF
13	TRBV28	TRBJ1-1	CASTEQGLTEAFF
16	TRBV4-3	TRBJ2-7	CASSQVVPGTGVEQYF
13	TRBV25-1	TRBJ2-7	CASSLGGPYEQYF
15	TRBV27	TRBJ2-1	CASSLGTGGTFEQFF
11	TRBV6-2/TRBV6-3	TRBJ1-2	CASSTMDGYTF